The present T cell receptor beta chain was sequenced within a study of blood T cell repertoires in COVID-19. Study context: The United States, Italy and Spain provided the acute and convalescent COVID-19 samples. Sources were T cells, B-cell-depleted T cells, or PBMCs; the material itself was cDNA or gDNA.

Original processing methods: Amplification from reference gene primers served as the basis for estimated nucleated cell counts. Generated by immunoSEQ multiplex PCR, the TCRdb table keeps only in-frame clones and is missing some. V and J calls and clone size are copied from that table; D and trimming were computed from the DNA. The table has 100,000 or so clones, approximately 84% seen once. CDR3 length: 12 amino acids. J lost 12 bases, V lost 5 bases, and 10 bases had no gene match. The germline CDR1 and CDR2 sequences are GTSNPN and SVGIG (reference sequence). The chain uses TRBV30 and TRBJ1-1; 9 bases are shared with TRBD1. This TCR came from a man aged 35-49 years with active or convalescent COVID-19. Material: peripheral blood. CDR3 region: CAWDRDRVITFF. In DNA form, the CDR3 reads TGTGCCTGGGACCGGGACAGGGTTATAACTTTCTTT.